The T cell receptor (beta chain) described here comes from a study of blood T cell repertoires in COVID-19. Study in general: COVID-19 samples, acute and convalescent, were from the United States, Italy and Spain. T cells, B-cell-depleted T cells, or PBMCs supplied cDNA or gDNA.

This clone came up a few times. This CDR3 comprises 13 residues. CDR1 and CDR2 from the germline V gene are SNHLY and FYNNEI. Trimming cost V 8 bases and J 5 bases, with 16 bases left between them. Methods used by the authors: Amplification from reference gene primers served as the basis for estimated nucleated cell counts. Method: immunoSEQ multiplex PCR; TCRdb's copy keeps in-frame clones and lacks some. The DNA gave D and trimming, while V, J and clone size come from that table. The table shows under 500,000 clones, with around 88% occurring only once. Sequencing was carried out using peripheral blood. This TCR derives from a woman aged 25 to 39 with acute or convalescent COVID-19. The V gene is TRBV2, the J gene TRBJ2-7; maybe TRBD1 (6 bases). The CDR3 sequence is CASGKTGRDEQYF. The CDR3 nucleotides read TGTGCCAGCGGAAAGACAGGCCGGGACGAGCAGTACTTC.